This TCR beta chain was profiled in a study of cytomegalovirus exposure and HLA in healthy donors. Study-level findings and limits: As was reported, the HLA-A and HLA-B alleles of most subjects were accurately predicted from TCR beta sequences. In an earlier analysis, most TCR beta V segments were productive about 87% or about 30% of the time. V- and J-gene trimming of TCR beta was linked (in a later analysis) to a missense DCLRE1C variant.

The germline gives CDR1 SNHLY, CDR2 FYNNEI. V was shortened by 0 bases and J by 4 bases, with 4 bases between the two germline ends. This CDR3 is built from 13 residues. Amplification used 60 Vbeta primers and 13 Jbeta primers. In the authors' methods: Among the unique TCR beta chains that a later analysis counted, some 73 million in all, about 11 million were shared. Clones were read by immunoSEQ multiplex PCR, and TCRdb kept only the in-frame ones, dropping some. Clonal size and the V and J genes are those of that table, whereas D and trimming came from the DNA. This table holds under 300,000 clones, about 81% found once. This clone was observed a handful of times. What it binds is not known.

The material sequenced was PBMCs. The sequence was collected from a woman aged 60 to 75 in good health and CMV-seropositive. This chain joins TRBV2 and TRBJ2-1; no clear D. For the CDR3, the DNA is TGTGCCAGCAGTGAAGCGCGTTACAATGAGCAGTTCTTC. Translation gives CASSEARYNEQFF. The full variable domain, in which reference TRBV2 and TRBJ2-1 provide the parts outside the CDR3, is EPEVTQTPSHQVTQMGQEVILRCVPISNHLYFYWYRQILGQKVEFLVSFYNNEISEKSEIFDDQFSVERPDGSNFTLKIRSTKLEDSAMYFCASSEARYNEQFFGPGTRLTVL.